These 20 T cell receptor beta chains share one sample of origin, sequenced in a study of blood T cell repertoires in COVID-19 (dated by TCRdb to the early 2020s). Receptors were amplified or captured by the immunoSEQ multiplex PCR assay. The clones in this table, taken by TCRdb from immuneACCESS, are in-frame only. Not every clone is retained; where verified, under half of the shortfall comes from an unresolved V gene, and the cause of the rest is unknown. The sample has approximately 230,000 clones on record, roughly 89% of them singletons. Approximately 4.1% of the sample rests with the top ten. Sample: PBMCs or T cells enriched from blood (not recorded which). These TCRs come from a woman younger than 45 who had recovered from COVID-19.

J is TRBJ1-4 and V is TRBV28; D unclear. Germline CDR1 is MDHEN and CDR2 is SYDVKM. This CDR3 contains 14 residues. Trimming pared 3 bases from V and 7 bases from J, leaving 12 bases between. The chain's CDR3 is CASSFRGNGEKLFF. CDR3 bases: TGTGCCAGCAGTTTCAGAGGGAATGGTGAAAAACTGTTTTTT.

The rearrangement uses TRBV28 and TRBJ1-1; D perhaps matches TRBD1 (5 bases). Germline CDR1 is MDHEN and CDR2 is SYDVKM. The CDR3 covers 14 residues. Deletions cut 6 bases from V and 2 bases from J, with 13 bases between. CDR3: CASRPLRGNTEAFF. DNA for the CDR3: TGTGCCAGCAGGCCTCTAAGGGGCAACACTGAAGCTTTCTTT.

V gene TRBV6-5 combines with J gene TRBJ1-1; D is ambiguous. The V end lost 2 bases, the J end lost 4 bases, and 8 bases lay between the germline ends. This CDR3 is 13 amino acids long. Germline CDR1 reads MNHEY; CDR2 reads SVGAGI. CDR3 sequence reads: CASSYGQITEAFF. The CDR3, as DNA: TGTGCCAGCAGTTACGGGCAAATCACTGAAGCTTTCTTT.

The J gene is TRBJ1-3, the V gene TRBV28; D may be TRBD1 (6 bases). CDR3 length: 17 amino acids. Germline CDR1 reads MDHEN; CDR2 reads SYDVKM. Trimming removed 3 bases from V and 4 bases from J, with 19 bases in between. CDR3 coding DNA: TGTGCCAGCAGTTTTCCATCCAGGGGTGAGGTGGGAAACACCATATATTTT. Translated, it gives CASSFPSRGEVGNTIYF.

This chain connects TRBV4-2 to TRBJ1-1; no clear D gene. CDR3 length: 16 amino acids. The germline CDR1 and CDR2 sequences are LGHNA and YNFKEQ. Trimming cost V 1 base and J 6 bases, with 18 bases left between them. The CDR3 loop reads CASSQVTINDIAEAFF. The CDR3 DNA reads TGTGCCAGCAGCCAAGTAACAATAAACGATATCGCTGAAGCTTTCTTT.

V and J are TRBV3-1 (or the pseudogene TRBV3-2) and TRBJ1-2, with D perhaps TRBD1 (6 bases). CDR1 and CDR2 from the germline V gene are LGHDT and YNNKEL (reference sequence). V was cut by 6 bases and J by 4 bases, with 15 bases left in between. The CDR3 loop spans 14 amino acids. DNA of the CDR3: TGTGCCAGCAGGGAAGGGGGACCCAGCTATGGCTACACCTTC. The encoded protein is CASREGGPSYGYTF.

The chain couples TRBV4-1 to TRBJ2-7, with TRBD1 identical over 7 bases. The CDR3 covers 14 residues. Germline V CDR1 and CDR2: MGHRA, YSYEKL. V was pared by 5 bases and J by 4 bases, with 8 bases of the junction left unmatched. DNA of the CDR3: TGCGCCAGCAGCGAAGGACAGGTTCCTTACGAGCAGTACTTC. Translated: CASSEGQVPYEQYF.

This clone was observed a handful of times. The chain uses TRBV28 and TRBJ2-3; D is perhaps TRBD2 (5 bases). The ends were cut back, 10 bases at V and 3 bases at J, with 17 bases in the middle. Germline V lookup: CDR1 MDHEN, CDR2 SYDVKM. The CDR3 has 14 amino acids. For the CDR3, the DNA is TGTGCCACCGAGCCCGGACTCCAGACAGATACGCAGTATTTT. Protein sequence: CATEPGLQTDTQYF.

The chain has TRBV9 and TRBJ1-1, with D perhaps TRBD1 (5 bases). Trimming stripped 2 bases from V and 3 bases from J, with 14 bases between. The CDR3 sequence is 15 residues long. Germline V CDR1 and CDR2: SGDLS, YYNGEE. The CDR3, as DNA: TGTGCCAGCAGCGTTTCTGCAGGGAGGGACACTGAAGCTTTCTTT. Translation gives CASSVSAGRDTEAFF.

The chain uses TRBV5-1 and TRBJ1-2, with 9 bases that match TRBD1. The junction had 6 bases not matched to a gene; V was cut back by 4 bases and J by 8 bases. The CDR3 is 13 amino acids. In germline, CDR1 is SGHRS, CDR2 YFSETQ. CDR3 sequence reads: CASSTGTGRGYTF. In DNA form, the CDR3 reads TGCGCCAGCAGCACCGGGACAGGGCGCGGCTACACCTTC.

CDR3 region: CASSAYSGNTIYF. CDR3 coding DNA: TGTGCCAGCAGTGCGTACTCTGGAAACACCATATATTTT. The rearrangement uses TRBV28 and TRBJ1-3; D call uncertain. Trimming left V 5 bases short and J 0 bases short, with 5 bases between. The germline CDR1 and CDR2 sequences are MDHEN and SYDVKM. This CDR3 spans 13 amino acids.

The gene calls are TRBV5-1 and TRBJ1-4, with TRBD1 identical over 10 bases. Germline V lookup: CDR1 SGHRS, CDR2 YFSETQ. CDR3 length: 15 residues. The V and J ends lost 3 bases and 5 bases, in that order; junction bases with no gene match: 4. CDR3 coding DNA: TGCGCCAGCAGCTCGTTGGGACAGGGGAATGAAAAACTGTTTTTT. Translation: CASSSLGQGNEKLFF.

This clone was found once. The chain carries TRBV28 and TRBJ1-5, with a weak D call TRBD1 (5 bases). V was clipped by 7 bases and J by 3 bases, with 13 bases between them. Germline CDR1 is MDHEN and CDR2 is SYDVKM. The CDR3 contains 14 residues. CDR3 sequence: CASIPDSLNQPQHF. The CDR3 nucleotides read TGTGCCAGCATCCCCGACAGCCTCAATCAGCCCCAGCATTTT.

The chain links TRBV30 to TRBJ1-3; D is possibly TRBD1 (6 bases). This CDR3 is 17 amino acids long. The V and J ends lost 3 bases and 0 bases respectively, with 18 bases between them. From germline, CDR1 is GTSNPN and CDR2 SVGIG (reference sequence). As DNA, the CDR3 is TGTGCCTGGAGCGACACACAGGGAGTTCGCTCTGGAAACACCATATATTTT. Amino acid sequence: CAWSDTQGVRSGNTIYF.

The rearrangement uses TRBV19 and TRBJ1-2; a possible D gene is TRBD1 (6 bases). The germline CDR1 and CDR2 sequences are LNHDA and SQIVND (reference sequence). The length of the CDR3 is 14 residues. Trimming stripped 4 bases from V and 8 bases from J, with 17 bases between. Written as DNA, the CDR3 is TGTGCCAGTAGTAGACAGGAGTCTCGTAAAGGCTACACCTTC. It specifies CASSRQESRKGYTF.

CDR3 in DNA: TGTGCCAGCTCTGGGGAGAGGACAGGGTGGGGGATAGTACATCAGCCCCAGCATTTT. Its protein is CASSGERTGWGIVHQPQHF. The V and J genes are TRBV28 and TRBJ1-5; TRBD1 matches at 8 bases. The junction had 23 bases not matched to a gene; V was cut back by 8 bases and J by 5 bases. In germline, CDR1 is MDHEN, CDR2 SYDVKM. The CDR3 sequence is 19 residues long.

This sequence joins TRBV4-2 and TRBJ2-1; TRBD2 aligns across 9 bases. The CDR3 has 17 residues. V lost 2 bases and J lost 0; bases outside the gene matches: 5. Germline assignment: CDR1 LGHNA and CDR2 YNFKEQ. The CDR3 DNA sequence: TGTGCCAGCAGCCAACCCCATAGCGGGAGCTCCTACAATGAGCAGTTCTTC. It is translated as CASSQPHSGSSYNEQFF.

The CDR3 region has the DNA TGTGCCAGCAGCTCAGCCGACACTACAGGCCAGTTCTTC. It translates to CASSSADTTGQFF. The rearrangement links TRBV11-1 to TRBJ2-1, with a tentative D call TRBD1 (5 bases). The CDR3 length is 13 residues. Trimming cost V 4 bases and J 13 bases, with 17 bases left between them. The germline V gene has CDR1 SGHAT and CDR2 FQDESV (reference sequence). Supplemented by reference TRBV11-1 and TRBJ2-1, the full variable domain reads EAEVAQSPRYKITEKSQAVAFWCDPISGHATLYWYRQILGQGPELLVQFQDESVVDDSQLPKDRFSAERLKGVDSTLKIQPAELGDSAMYLCASSSADTTGQFFGPGTRLTVL.

In the case of this clone: The same CDR3 also results from other DNA sequences found in this sample. The gene calls are TRBV18 and TRBJ1-4; D may be TRBD1 (5 bases). The CDR3 consists of 15 residues. V lost 3 bases to trimming and J lost 0 bases, with 8 bases between them. Germline V gene data show CDR1 as KGHSH and CDR2 as LQKENI. The CDR3 DNA is TGTGCCAGCTCACCTAGGGGTGCAACTAATGAAAAACTGTTTTTT. This translates into CASSPRGATNEKLFF.

The chain has TRBV5-4 and TRBJ2-1, with 9 bases fitting TRBD2. This CDR3 spans 16 amino acids. Germline trimming cut 1 base from V and 7 bases from J; bases unmatched to any gene: 9. Looked up from germline, CDR1 is SGHNT and CDR2 is YYREEE (reference sequence). The CDR3 sequence is CASSLWVSGSLNEQFF. The CDR3 DNA reads TGTGCCAGCAGCTTGTGGGTTAGCGGGAGTTTGAATGAGCAGTTCTTC.